This TCR beta chain appears in the sequencing data of a study of blood T cell repertoires in COVID-19 (dated by TCRdb to 2018 to 2020). For the study in its entirety: Samples covering the acute and convalescent phases of COVID-19 were provided by collaborators in the United States, Italy and Spain. Samples came from the ongoing ImmuneRACE study (first 160 participants) plus 1,254 subjects from 6 global collaborators. Deeply sampled blood TCRbeta repertoires from subjects exposed to, actively infected with, or recovered from COVID-19 were included in the dataset. The material from the prospective study consisted of cDNA or gDNA derived from T cells, B-cell-depleted T cells, or PBMCs. Nearly every sample came with metadata listing a de-identified subject ID, COVID-19 status, age in years and sex. Where available, HLA class I and class II types were obtained from metadata supplied by the sample provider rather than from assay-based typing. The repertoires were made available in a free public database intended to serve as a resource for research on the immune response to SARS-CoV-2. What the work shows at the level of the full study, not this receptor alone: The quantity of clinical and demographic metadata differed by source and by participant and was supplied without curation.

TCRbeta CDR3 regions were amplified from genomic DNA using the immunoSEQ Assay, a bias-controlled multiplex PCR. The published analysis was carried out like this. The number of nucleated cells in each sample was estimated from the amplification of reference gene primers within the assay. Sequence reads were collapsed and filtered to measure the absolute abundance of every unique TCRbeta CDR3 rearrangement. Productive Simpson clonality was computed per sample as the square root of Simpson's diversity index over productive rearrangements. TCRdb stores this immuneACCESS table with in-frame sequences only. Part of the clones is absent; in the studies checked, under half of the shortfall reflects unresolved V genes, and no reason is known for the rest. V, J and clone size are those of that table, while D and trimming were read from the DNA. Recorded for this sample are about 55,000 clones; roughly 87% of them occurred a single time. Roughly 3.6% of the sample is held by the ten biggest clonotypes.

A note on this clone: It has no known antigen specificity. Per-nucleotide qualities are absent, and no much larger clonotype sits a single base away.

At one collaborating source in Seattle, patients were enrolled during active infection and were followed longitudinally through the course of disease. Whole blood was collected in K2EDTA tubes by collaborating institutions according to the institutions' own protocols. For TCRbeta analysis, collaborators shipped samples as frozen whole blood, isolated PBMCs, or DNA extracted from either of those sample types. The specimen was peripheral blood. The TCR sequence derives from a man in his forties or fifties with COVID-19, enrolled during active disease.

The CDR3 region: CATSRVPGQGRHTGELFF. The DNA sequence is as follows: TGTGCCACCAGCAGAGTACCAGGACAGGGGAGGCACACCGGGGAGCTGTTTTTT. The receptor chain draws on TRBV15 and TRBJ2-2, with TRBD1 matching 9 junction bases. Clipping removes 1 base from V and 3 bases from J, with 9 as the unmatched junction base count. CDR1 is given as LNHNV and CDR2 as YYDKDF, both from the germline V gene (reference sequence). Its CDR3 holds 18 amino acids, cysteine through phenylalanine. The only DNA kept is the CDR3, 54 bases in frame from the first base. The CDR3 plus the reference TRBV15 and TRBJ2-2 genes for the other parts give the full variable domain: DAMVIQNPRYQVTQFGKPVTLSCSQTLNHNVMYWYQQKSSQAPKLLFHYYDKDFNNEADTPDNFQSRRPNTSFCFLDIRSPGLGDTAMYLCATSRVPGQGRHTGELFFGEGSRLTVL.